Sequencing of this TCR beta chain was carried out in a study of cytomegalovirus exposure and HLA in healthy donors. V shed 0 bases and J shed 7 bases, with 12 bases lying between them. CDR1 and CDR2 from the germline V gene are MGHRA and YSYEKL. The CDR3 consists of 14 residues. Primers included in the PCR were 60 Vbeta and 13 Jbeta primers. Data came from immunoSEQ multiplex PCR; TCRdb stores just in-frame clones and leaves some out. The sample lists some 150,000 clones; 70% to 80% were seen once. Material for sequencing was PBMCs. The J gene is TRBJ1-1, the V gene TRBV4-1; D unclear. This sequence was found in a man aged 30 to 45 in good health and CMV-seropositive. DNA of the CDR3: TGCGCCAGCAGCCAAGAACCGGGCGAGGGTGAAGCTTTCTTT. Its protein is CASSQEPGEGEAFF.